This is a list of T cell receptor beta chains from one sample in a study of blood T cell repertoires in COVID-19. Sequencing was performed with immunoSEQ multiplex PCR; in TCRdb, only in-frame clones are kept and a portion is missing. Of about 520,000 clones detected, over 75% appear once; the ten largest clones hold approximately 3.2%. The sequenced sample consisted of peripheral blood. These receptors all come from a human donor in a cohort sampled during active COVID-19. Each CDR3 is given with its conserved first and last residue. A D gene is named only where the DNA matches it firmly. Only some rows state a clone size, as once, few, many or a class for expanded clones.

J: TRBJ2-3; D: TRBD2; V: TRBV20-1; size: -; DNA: TGCAGTGCTAGTAGACTAGCGGGAGTCGTAGATACGCAGTATTTT; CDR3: CSASRLAGVVDTQYF
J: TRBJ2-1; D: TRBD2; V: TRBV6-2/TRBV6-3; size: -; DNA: TGTGCCAGCAACCCCAGCGGGAGGCCCTACAATGAGCAGTTCTTC; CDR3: CASNPSGRPYNEQFF
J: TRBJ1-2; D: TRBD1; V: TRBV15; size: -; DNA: TGTGCCACCAGCGGGGGTACGGGACAGGGGGCATACTATGGCTACACCTTC; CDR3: CATSGGTGQGAYYGYTF
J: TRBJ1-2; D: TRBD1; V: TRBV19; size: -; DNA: TGTGCCAGTAGCCCGAGACGGGACAGGGAATTTGGCTACACCTTC; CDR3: CASSPRRDREFGYTF
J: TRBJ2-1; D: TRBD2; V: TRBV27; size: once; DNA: TGTGCCAGCAGGACTAGCGGGAGGGCCTTTGGTGAGCAGTTCTTC; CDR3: CASRTSGRAFGEQFF
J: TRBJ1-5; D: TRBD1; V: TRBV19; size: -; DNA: TGTGCCAGTAGTCACGACAGGGGCGGAAGCAATCAGCCCCAGCATTTT; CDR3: CASSHDRGGSNQPQHF
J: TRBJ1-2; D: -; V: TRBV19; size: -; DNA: TGTGCCAGTAGTCCCTCTTCCTGGACAGATGGCTACACCTTC; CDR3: CASSPSSWTDGYTF
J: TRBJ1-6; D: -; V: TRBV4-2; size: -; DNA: TGTGCCAGCAACGCAGGGACACAAGTTTCACCCCTCCACTTT; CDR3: CASNAGTQVSPLHF
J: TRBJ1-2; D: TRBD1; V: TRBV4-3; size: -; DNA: TGCGCCAGCAGCCAAGGTGGGGACAGACCCTATGGCTACACCTTC; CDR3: CASSQGGDRPYGYTF
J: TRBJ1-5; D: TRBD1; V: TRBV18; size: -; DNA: TGTGCCAGCTCACCGGGACAGGGAAGTGGGCCCCAGCATTTT; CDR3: CASSPGQGSGPQHF
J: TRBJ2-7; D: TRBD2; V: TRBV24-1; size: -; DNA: TGTGCCACCAGTGATCCCCAGCGGGGAGGGAACGAGCAGTACTTC; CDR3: CATSDPQRGGNEQYF
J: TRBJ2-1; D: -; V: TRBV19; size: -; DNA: TGTGCCAGTAGTATCAGGGGCGTCTCCTTACCTGGTACCTACAATGAGCAGTTCTTC; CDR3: CASSIRGVSLPGTYNEQFF
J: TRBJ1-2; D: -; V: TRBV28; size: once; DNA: TGTGCCAGCAGTTTAGGGGACGGGAGCTATGGCTACACCTTC; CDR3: CASSLGDGSYGYTF
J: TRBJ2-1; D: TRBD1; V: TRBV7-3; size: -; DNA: TGTGCCAGCAGTGACAGCACAGGGGCTAGCTACAATGAGCAGTTCTTC; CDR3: CASSDSTGASYNEQFF
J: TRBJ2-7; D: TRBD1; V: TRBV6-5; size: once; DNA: TGTGCCAGCAGTTACGGGACAGGGGGGTCCTACGAGCAGTACTTC; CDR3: CASSYGTGGSYEQYF
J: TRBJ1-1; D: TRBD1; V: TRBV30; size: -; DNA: TGTGCCTGGAGAGGACAGGGGGCAAACACTGAAGCTTTCTTT; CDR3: CAWRGQGANTEAFF
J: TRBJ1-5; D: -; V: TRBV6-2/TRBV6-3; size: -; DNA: TGTGCCAGCAGTCTTCACAGAAGCCCTACGACCAAGCATTTT; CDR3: CASSLHRSPTTKHF
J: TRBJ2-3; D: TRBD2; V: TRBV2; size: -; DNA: TGTGCCAGCAGTGGCCCGCGCGGGAGGGGTACAGATACGCAGTATTTT; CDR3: CASSGPRGRGTDTQYF
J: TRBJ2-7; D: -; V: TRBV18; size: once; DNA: TGTGCCAGTGCCGGCCTCGGGGACGAGCAGTACTTC; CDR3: CASAGLGDEQYF
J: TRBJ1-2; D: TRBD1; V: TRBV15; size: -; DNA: TGTGCCACCAGCAGGAGAGGGACAGGGGGCGCGATGTACGGCTACACCTTC; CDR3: CATSRRGTGGAMYGYTF
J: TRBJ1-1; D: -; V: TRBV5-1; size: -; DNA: TGCGCCAGCAGCCCAGGAGGAATGAACACTGAAGCTTTCTTT; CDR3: CASSPGGMNTEAFF
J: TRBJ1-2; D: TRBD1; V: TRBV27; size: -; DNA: TGTGCCAGCAGTTTGAGACAGGGGTATGGCTACACCTTC; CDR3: CASSLRQGYGYTF
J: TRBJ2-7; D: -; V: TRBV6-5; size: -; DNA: TGTGCCAGCACCAGGTCATCAGGGGAGCAGTACTTC; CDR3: CASTRSSGEQYF
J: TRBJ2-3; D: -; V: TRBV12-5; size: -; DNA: TGTGCTAGTGGTCAGGGGCGTTCCCGGACAGATACGCAGTATTTT; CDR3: CASGQGRSRTDTQYF
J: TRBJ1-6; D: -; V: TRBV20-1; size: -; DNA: TGCAGTGCTAGCGATGAGTCACCCCTCCACTTT; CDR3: CSASDESPLHF
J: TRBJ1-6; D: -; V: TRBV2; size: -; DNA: TGTGCCAGCACCTCGTTGGGGGAGGGGAGTTCACCCCTCCACTTT; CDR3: CASTSLGEGSSPLHF
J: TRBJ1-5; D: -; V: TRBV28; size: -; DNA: TGTGCCAGCAGAAACCGGGGTGAAGGGAGCAATCAGCCCCAGCATTTT; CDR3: CASRNRGEGSNQPQHF
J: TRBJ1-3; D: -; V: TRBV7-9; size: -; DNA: TGTGCCAGCAGCTTAGGAACAGAAGGAAACACCATATATTTT; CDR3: CASSLGTEGNTIYF
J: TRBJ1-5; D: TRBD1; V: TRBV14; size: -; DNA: TGTGCCAGCAGCCCTTGGGAACAGGGGCGAAATAGCAATCAGCCCCAGCATTTT; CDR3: CASSPWEQGRNSNQPQHF
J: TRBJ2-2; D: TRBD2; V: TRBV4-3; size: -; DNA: TGCGCCAGCAGCCAACCGGGACTAGCGGAAAAGTTCGCGAACACCGGGGAGCTGTTTTTT; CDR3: CASSQPGLAEKFANTGELFF
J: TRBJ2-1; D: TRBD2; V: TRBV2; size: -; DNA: TGTGCCAGAACCGGGACTAGCGGGGGTACCTACAATGAGCAGTTCTTC; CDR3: CARTGTSGGTYNEQFF
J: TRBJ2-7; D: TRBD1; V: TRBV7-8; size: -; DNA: TGTGCCAGCAGCTACTCGGGACAGGGAACCGAGCAGTACTTC; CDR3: CASSYSGQGTEQYF
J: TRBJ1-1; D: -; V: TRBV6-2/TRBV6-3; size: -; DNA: TGTGCCAGCAGCTTCGACCCGGGCACTGAAGCTTTCTTT; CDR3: CASSFDPGTEAFF
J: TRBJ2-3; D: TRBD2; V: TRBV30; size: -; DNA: TGTGCCTGGAGAAGGCGGGAGGGAGCAGATACGCAGTATTTT; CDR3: CAWRRREGADTQYF
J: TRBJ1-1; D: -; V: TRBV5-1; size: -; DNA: TGCGCCAGCAGCTTGGACAGAGGGATGAACACTGAAGCTTTCTTT; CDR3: CASSLDRGMNTEAFF
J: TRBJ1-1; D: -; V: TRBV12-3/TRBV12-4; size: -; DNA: TGTGCCAGCGGCGAGGCGCTCGGCACTGAAGCTTTCTTT; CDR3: CASGEALGTEAFF
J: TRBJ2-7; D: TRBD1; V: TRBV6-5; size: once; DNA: TGTGCCAGCAGTCTGGGACAGGGCCACCACGAGCAGTACTTC; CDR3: CASSLGQGHHEQYF
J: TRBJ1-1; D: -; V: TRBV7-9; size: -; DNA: TGTGCCAGCAGCTTAGACGGGGAGATTCTGGAAGCTTTCTTT; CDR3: CASSLDGEILEAFF
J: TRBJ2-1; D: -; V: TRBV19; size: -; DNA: TGTGCCAGTAGTTCCCGATGGAGCCTGCCAAGGTCCCACAATGAGCAGTTCTTC; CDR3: CASSSRWSLPRSHNEQFF
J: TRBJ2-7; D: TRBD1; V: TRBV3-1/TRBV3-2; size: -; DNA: TGTGCCAGCAGCCAATCCCCGGGACAGCCATACGAGCAGTACTTC; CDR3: CASSQSPGQPYEQYF
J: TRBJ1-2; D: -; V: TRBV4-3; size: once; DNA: TGCGCCAGCAGCCCTCTCACGACAGGAAGTACCTATGGCTACACCTTC; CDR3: CASSPLTTGSTYGYTF
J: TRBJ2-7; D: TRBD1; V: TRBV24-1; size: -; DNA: TGTGCCACCGGAGGGCAGGGGGCCAACGAGCAGTACTTC; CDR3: CATGGQGANEQYF
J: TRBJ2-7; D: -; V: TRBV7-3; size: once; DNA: TGTGCCAGCAGCTTCGGAGGGACTGGCGAGCAGTACTTC; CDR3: CASSFGGTGEQYF
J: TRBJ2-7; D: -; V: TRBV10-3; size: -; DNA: TGTGCCATCAGGGGGGGAGGAGAAACCTACGAGCAGTACTTC; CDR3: CAIRGGGETYEQYF
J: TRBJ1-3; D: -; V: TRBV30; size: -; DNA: TGTGCCTGGATCGGTTCGAGAGGAAACACCATATATTTT; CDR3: CAWIGSRGNTIYF
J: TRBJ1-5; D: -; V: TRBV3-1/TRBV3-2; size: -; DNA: TGTGCCAGCAGCCGGACAGCTAACAATCAGCCCCAGCATTTT; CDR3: CASSRTANNQPQHF
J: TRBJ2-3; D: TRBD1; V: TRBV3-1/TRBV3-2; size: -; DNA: TGTGCCAGCGTCCTGACAGGGCTGGGCACAGATACGCAGTATTTT; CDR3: CASVLTGLGTDTQYF
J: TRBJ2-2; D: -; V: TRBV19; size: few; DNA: TGTGCCAGTACCACAAGGGAGGCCGGGGAGCTGTTTTTT; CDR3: CASTTREAGELFF
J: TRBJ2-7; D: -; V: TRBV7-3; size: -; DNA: TGTGCCAGCAGCTTAACAAATGGCCCTGCATACGAGCAGTACTTC; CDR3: CASSLTNGPAYEQYF
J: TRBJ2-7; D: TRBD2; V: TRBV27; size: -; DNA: TGTGCCAGCATGAAGGAGGGTAGCGGGAGCTCCTACGAGCAGTACTTC; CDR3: CASMKEGSGSSYEQYF
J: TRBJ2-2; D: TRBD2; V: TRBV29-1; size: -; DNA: TGCAGCGTATCATATTCCGGGAGGAGTAACGGGGAGCTGTTTTTT; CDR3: CSVSYSGRSNGELFF
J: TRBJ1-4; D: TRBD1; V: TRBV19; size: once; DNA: TGTGCCAGCCGTCCACAGGGGATATACCAAAAACTGTTTTTT; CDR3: CASRPQGIYQKLFF
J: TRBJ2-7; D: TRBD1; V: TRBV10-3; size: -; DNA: TGTGCCACCTCAGTGGCCGGGGTTCTAATCGAGGGGGCCGAGCAGTACTTC; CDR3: CATSVAGVLIEGAEQYF